This TCR beta chain was sequenced in a study of human T cells and chemical hapten exposure. Study-wide results and caveats: Having alopecia, donors may respond immunologically unlike healthy people.

The time point was: pre-sensitization, week 0. The sample's treatment: therapeutic diphenylcyclopropenone sensitization with weekly scalp DPC. TCRdb independently ran MiXCR on the RACE reads; one entry per CDR3 protein. The data contain some 400,000 distinct CDR3 sequences, 5.1% of them seen just once; the ten biggest clones take up just over 2.5%. This clonotype was observed at least ten times. Its antigen is undetermined. V was shortened by 5 bases and J by 7 bases, with 18 bases between the two germline ends. The CDR3 runs to 15 residues. V gene TRBV12-3 or TRBV12-4 combines with J gene TRBJ1-5, with D hard to call. The receptor was derived from a woman aged 50 to 60 with alopecia areata. Some clones in this sample may be carry-over from other donors' samples. This sample comprised whole blood, obtained in connection with sensitization to the hapten diphenylcyclopropenone (DPC). CDR3 loop: CASSASSEGLQPQHF. DNA of the CDR3: TGTGCCAGCAGTGCCTCTTCTGAGGGTCTCCAGCCCCAGCATTTT.